The clone carrying this TCR beta chain was seen ten or more times. Researchers prepared the TCRbeta library using unique molecular identifiers, the study reports. MiXCR, run by TCRdb on the PCR reads, gives a single entry per CDR3 protein. The sample shows about 470,000 distinct CDR3 sequences, about 40% of them seen only once. The germline V gene has CDR1 MNHNS and CDR2 SASEGT. The CDR3 contains 12 residues. The V end lost 6 bases, the J end lost 0 bases, and 4 bases lay between the germline ends. The sample comes from a study of T-cell reconstitution after alpha-beta-depleted transplantation in children.

The chain has TRBV6-1 and TRBJ2-3, with D unclear. The TCR was taken from a girl aged 2 to 10 with aplastic anemia, due to receive a stem cell transplant. The sequences come from PBMCs, collected before TCRalphabeta/CD19-depleted stem cell transplant. Here the CDR3 DNA reads TGTGCCAGCAGATGGAGCACAGATACGCAGTATTTT. Translation gives CASRWSTDTQYF.